The clone carrying this T cell receptor beta chain was seen a handful of times. This sample was taken from a study of blood T cell repertoires in COVID-19. In the original processing: How many nucleated cells were present was estimated from reference gene primer amplification. Sequenced by immunoSEQ multiplex PCR; TCRdb stores in-frame clones only, minus some. D and trimming were read from the DNA, whereas the V and J calls and clone size are those reported in that table. The sample yields roughly 80,000 clones, 70% to 90% seen once. The CDR3 is 17 amino acids. The germline gives CDR1 KGHSH, CDR2 LQKENI. Trimming took 1 base from V and 2 from J; bases not matched to a gene: 5.

The sample taken for sequencing was peripheral blood. The clonotype was recovered from a woman of 80 years or more with active or convalescent COVID-19. The chain couples TRBV18 to TRBJ2-3; 11 nucleotides align to TRBD2. The DNA for the CDR3 is TGTGCCAGCTCACCACAGGTTAGCGGGAGGGCCACAGATACGCAGTATTTT. It specifies CASSPQVSGRATDTQYF.